This T cell receptor beta chain was recovered during a study of memory CD4+ T cells and cytomegalovirus serostatus. Losses at the gene ends were 3 bases for V and 7 bases for J; bases not matched to a gene: 11. This CDR3 has 16 residues. Germline CDR1 LNHDA, CDR2 SQIVND (reference sequence). The sort gate was single viable CD3+CD4+CD8-CD45RO+ cells for memory CD4+ T cells. Generated by immunoSEQ multiplex PCR, the TCRdb table keeps only in-frame clones and is missing some. The table includes tens of thousands of clones, roughly four fifths detected once. Sample: memory CD4+ T cells from blood. The rearrangement joins TRBV19 to TRBJ1-2, with 10 bases identical to TRBD1. This clonotype was sampled from an adult in good health and CMV-seropositive. The CDR3 coding sequence is TGTGCCAGTAGTATTCTGGGACAGGGGTTTGTAGGTGGCTACACCTTC. Its translation is CASSILGQGFVGGYTF.